This TCR beta chain was recovered during a study of long-term antiretroviral therapy in people with HIV. Samples were assayed with immunoSEQ v3.0 at survey level. Libraries were prepared by immunoSEQ multiplex PCR; TCRdb keeps only in-frame clonotypes and omits some of them. Of over 20,000 clones detected, 70% to 90% appear once; the ten largest clones hold approximately 3.5%. The CDR3 sequence is 15 residues long. In germline, CDR1 is SNHLY, CDR2 FYNNEI. With 2 bases removed from V and 1 base from J, the gap between germline ends came to 11 bases. The input for sequencing was unsorted PBMCs, taken just under 2.7 years after starting antiretroviral therapy. The TCR comes from a woman in her fifties or sixties with HIV. The V and J genes are TRBV2 and TRBJ1-1, with D unclear. This CDR3 is CASSELGPANTEAFF. The DNA for the CDR3 is TGTGCCAGCAGTGAATTGGGCCCTGCGAACACTGAAGCTTTCTTT.